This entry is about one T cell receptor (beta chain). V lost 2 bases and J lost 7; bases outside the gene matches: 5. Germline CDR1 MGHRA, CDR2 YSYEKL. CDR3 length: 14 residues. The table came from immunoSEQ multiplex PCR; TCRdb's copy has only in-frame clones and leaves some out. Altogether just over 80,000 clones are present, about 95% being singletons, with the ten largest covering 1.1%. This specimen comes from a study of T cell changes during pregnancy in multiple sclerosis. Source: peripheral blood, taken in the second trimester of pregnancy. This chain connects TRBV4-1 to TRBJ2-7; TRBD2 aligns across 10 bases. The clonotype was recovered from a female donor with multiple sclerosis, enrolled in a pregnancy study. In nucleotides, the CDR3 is TGCGCCAGCAGCCAAAGTCTAGCGGGAGCGGAGCAGTACTTC. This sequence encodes CASSQSLAGAEQYF.